This T cell receptor beta chain was sequenced in a study of cytomegalovirus exposure and HLA in healthy donors. Study outcomes and limitations: As confirmed in vitro, three CMV-associated chains were specific for CMV antigens. A later analysis linked a missense DCLRE1C variant to TCR beta V- and J-gene trimming.

This clone was seen at least ten times. The antigen is unknown. The CDR3 sequence is 15 residues long. The V gene lost 0 bases and the J gene lost 2 bases, with 13 bases spanning the gap. Germline V gives CDR1 GTSNPN, CDR2 SVGIG (reference sequence). Both 60 Vbeta primers and 13 Jbeta primers went into the PCR. Assay used: immunoSEQ multiplex PCR; TCRdb lists only in-frame clones, some missing. The profile shows roughly 160,000 clones, roughly 80% of them singletons. The sequence was collected from a male donor in good health and CMV-seropositive. The sample consisted of PBMCs. This rearrangement joins TRBV30 to TRBJ1-2; no clear D gene. CDR3 in DNA: TGTGCCTGGAGTGTACAGTCAGTTACGAACTATGGCTACACCTTC. It encodes CAWSVQSVTNYGYTF.